These 3 T cell receptor beta chains were all obtained from the same sample, sequenced in a study of blood T cell repertoires in COVID-19. This table comes from immunoSEQ multiplex PCR, and its TCRdb copy is limited to in-frame clones, with some not included. The table lists hundreds of thousands of clones, more than 75% of them singletons. The sequencing sample was made of PBMCs or T cells enriched from blood (not recorded which). The receptors shown here come from a woman aged 45-65 years who had recovered from COVID-19.

Regarding this clone: Distinct nucleotide sequences in the sample also encode this CDR3. The chain combines TRBV28 with TRBJ2-6; unclear D gene. Trimming cost V 2 bases and J 1 base, with 6 bases left between them. The CDR3 loop spans 15 amino acids. The germline V gene has CDR1 MDHEN and CDR2 SYDVKM. The CDR3 DNA reads as TGTGCCAGCAGTTTAGCCGGGTCTGGGGCCAACGTCCTGACTTTC. As protein: CASSLAGSGANVLTF.

The chain combines TRBV19 with TRBJ2-1; 9 bases map to TRBD2. Unmatched junction bases numbered 11, after V lost 6 bases and J lost 8 bases. The CDR3 is 15 residues long. CDR1 is LNHDA, CDR2 SQIVND, per germline (reference sequence). CDR3 loop: CASSAAGGPLHEQFF. The CDR3 coding sequence is TGTGCCAGTAGCGCAGCGGGGGGCCCCCTCCATGAGCAGTTCTTC.

This sequence joins TRBV27 and TRBJ2-7; 15 nucleotides agree with TRBD2. J was trimmed by 0 bases and V by 9 bases; bases with no gene match: 12. The CDR3 totals 18 residues. CDR1 and CDR2 from the germline V gene are MNHEY and SMNVEV (reference sequence). The CDR3 bases are TGTGCCAGAGTCCTCGGACTAGCGGGAGGGAAAAGCTCCTACGAGCAGTACTTC. Translation gives CARVLGLAGGKSSYEQYF.